The clone carrying this TCR beta chain turned up a few times. What it binds is unknown. The PCR made use of 60 Vbeta and 13 Jbeta primers. TCRdb keeps only in-frame clones here, not all; method: immunoSEQ multiplex PCR. The top ten clones hold 2% to 3% of a sample with 100,000 or so clones, more than 60% of them seen once. This sample is drawn from a study of cytomegalovirus exposure and HLA in healthy donors. Study findings and constraints: Researchers reported in a later analysis that a missense DCLRE1C variant was tied to TCR beta V- and J-gene trimming.

The sequencing sample was made of PBMCs. This TCR derives from a man aged 50-60 years in good health and CMV-seronegative.

The CDR3 DNA sequence: TGTGCCAGTAGTATCGGACAGGGCTATGGCTACACCTTC. Protein sequence: CASSIGQGYGYTF. The chain employs TRBV19 and TRBJ1-2, with TRBD1 matching over 8 bases. Germline assignment: CDR1 LNHDA and CDR2 SQIVND (reference sequence). CDR3 size: 13 residues. Germline trimming cut 3 bases from V and 4 bases from J; bases unmatched to any gene: 1.